Each of the 9 T cell receptor beta chains below was sequenced from the same sample in a study of blood T cells in healthy people across ages. The authors ran a second PCR of 7 to 11 cycles using a sample-barcoded 5' primer and a J-beta primer mix. MiXCR was run by TCRdb on the 5' RACE reads, yielding one entry per CDR3 protein. In the table there are 1.2 million to 1.5 million distinct CDR3 sequences, approximately 38% of which are singletons. Sequenced input: blood. The source is a woman younger than 35 in good health.

The chain couples TRBV12-3 or TRBV12-4 to TRBJ1-2; TRBD1 might be the D (5 bases). This CDR3 region has 14 residues. Trimming pared 8 bases from V and 5 bases from J, leaving 18 bases between. The CDR3 is CASSRSGAAYGYTF. CDR3 nucleotides: TGTGCCAGCTCGAGGAGTGGGGCTGCGTATGGCTACACCTTC.

DNA of the CDR3: TGTGCCAGCAGTTGGGGGGTAGAGGGCAGCGAGCAGTACTTC. It specifies CASSWGVEGSEQYF. The V gene is TRBV6-6, the J gene TRBJ2-7; maybe TRBD2 (6 bases). Trimming removed 4 bases from V and 6 bases from J, with 16 bases in between. CDR1 and CDR2 (germline): MNHNY, SVGAGI (reference sequence). The CDR3 runs to 14 residues.

The CDR3 is CASSYLSLNEQFF. In nucleotides, the CDR3 is TGTGCCAGCAGTTACCTCTCACTGAATGAGCAGTTCTTC. V is TRBV6-2 or TRBV6-3 and J is TRBJ2-1; no definite D call. V lost 2 bases and J lost 7, with 9 bases in between. From germline, CDR1 is MNHEY and CDR2 SVGEGT. The CDR3 consists of 13 residues.

The chain recombines TRBV7-4 with TRBJ1-2, with D perhaps TRBD1 (5 bases). From germline, CDR1 is SGHVT and CDR2 SQSDAQ. The V end was cut by 5 bases, the J end by 5 bases, with 18 bases between. The CDR3 consists of 15 residues. CDR3 sequence: CASSPSVDRTYGYTF. CDR3 sequence (DNA): TGTGCCAGCAGCCCCTCCGTCGACAGAACGTATGGCTACACCTTC.

This clonotype was seen only a few times. The V call is TRBV20-1, the J call TRBJ2-7; 9 nucleotides agree with TRBD1. The CDR3 consists of 15 residues. With 2 bases clipped from V and 1 base from J, the junction kept 6 bases outside the gene matches. Germline V lookup: CDR1 DFQATT, CDR2 SNEGSKA (reference sequence). CDR3 in amino acids: CSARQTGTGSYEQYF. CDR3 sequence (DNA): TGCAGTGCTAGACAAACCGGGACAGGGTCCTACGAGCAGTACTTC.

There are a few counts of this clonotype. J is TRBJ1-5 and V is TRBV3-1, with 10 bases fitting TRBD1. V lost 8 bases and J lost 3; bases outside the gene matches: 4. Germline V CDR1 and CDR2: LGHDT, YNNKEL (reference sequence). CDR3 length: 14 residues. CDR3 sequence (DNA): TGTGCCAGCGCGGACAGGGGGGACAATCAGCCCCAGCATTTT. Residues: CASADRGDNQPQHF.

This sequence joins TRBV30 and TRBJ2-5; tentative D call: TRBD1 (6 bases). The germline V gene encodes CDR1 GTSNPN and CDR2 SVGIG (reference sequence). Trimming cost V 1 base and J 1 base, with 16 bases left between them. CDR3 size: 16 residues. The CDR3, as DNA: TGTGCCTGGAGTGCACCACAGGGTAGCTTCCAAGAGACCCAGTACTTC. Residues: CAWSAPQGSFQETQYF.

The chain carries TRBV6-6 and TRBJ2-5, with TRBD2 identical over 11 bases. The CDR3 is 14 residues long. Germline CDR1 reads MNHNY; CDR2 reads SVGAGI (reference sequence). V lost 3 bases to trimming and J lost 11 bases; unmatched junction nucleotides: 8. The CDR3 here is CASSYSGGAGEQYF. The CDR3 coding sequence is TGTGCCAGCAGTTATAGCGGGGGGGCCGGGGAGCAGTACTTC.

This clonotype has more than one count but fewer than ten. The V gene is TRBV6-1, the J gene TRBJ2-7; a weak D match, TRBD1 (5 bases). Germline V gives CDR1 MNHNS, CDR2 SASEGT. The CDR3 extends over 15 amino acids. Trimming left V 1 base short and J 2 bases short, with 12 bases between. CDR3 sequence reads: CASSEEMDIAYEQYF. CDR3 DNA: TGTGCCAGCAGTGAAGAGATGGACATCGCCTACGAGCAGTACTTC.